This is a list of T cell receptor beta chains from one sample in a study of T cell responses to AZD1222 COVID-19 vaccine. TCRdb's table, derived via immunoSEQ multiplex PCR, lists solely in-frame clones and lacks some. The sample contains some 96,000 clones, around nine tenths of which appear only once. The sample consisted of peripheral blood, taken on day 0 of AZD1222 vaccination. The receptors originated from an adult in good health. Both conserved end residues are part of each CDR3. D genes are given only for firm matches. Rows give clone size only sometimes, using once, few, many, or a class for an expanded clone.

V gene	J gene	D gene	clone size	CDR3 DNA	CDR3 protein
TRBV7-9	TRBJ1-6	NA	NA	TGTGCCAGCAGCTTAAAGGCAACCCCCAATTCACCCCTCCACTTT	CASSLKATPNSPLHF
TRBV18	TRBJ2-5	NA	NA	TGTGCCAGCTCACCACCCGTTCTTGAGACCCAGTACTTC	CASSPPVLETQYF
TRBV7-3	TRBJ2-3	TRBD1	NA	TGTGCCAGCAGCCCCGGGACAGGGCGTAGTACGCAGTATTTT	CASSPGTGRSTQYF
TRBV6-5	TRBJ1-2	NA	NA	TGTGCCAGCAGTTACACCCAAGGGACGGGAGGCTATGGCTACACCTTC	CASSYTQGTGGYGYTF
TRBV27	TRBJ1-1	TRBD1	NA	TGTGCCAGCATCCCGGGGGACAGGGATCTTAACATGAACACTGAAGCTTTCTTT	CASIPGDRDLNMNTEAFF
TRBV6-5	TRBJ2-7	NA	NA	TGTGCCAGCAGGGGACCGGGGAACGAGCAGTACTTC	CASRGPGNEQYF
TRBV5-1	TRBJ1-1	NA	NA	TGCGCCAGCAGCCCGAAGGGTACGATGAACACTGAAGCTTTCTTT	CASSPKGTMNTEAFF
TRBV3-1/TRBV3-2	TRBJ2-5	NA	NA	TGTGCCAGCAGTGCCCCCCAACTGGGGGTAGAGACCCAGTACTTC	CASSAPQLGVETQYF
TRBV2	TRBJ1-5	NA	once	TGTGCCAGCAGCGACAATCAGCCCCAGCATTTT	CASSDNQPQHF
TRBV19	TRBJ1-2	NA	NA	TGTGCCAGTAGCCCGTCGGGCGCAGGCTTCTATGGCTACACCTTC	CASSPSGAGFYGYTF
TRBV7-2	TRBJ2-7	TRBD1	NA	TGTGCCAGCAGCTCCTCCTTTGACAGGGGGTACGAGCAGTACTTC	CASSSSFDRGYEQYF
TRBV5-1	TRBJ2-3	NA	NA	TGCGCCAGCAACAAAGGGGTAGGTGAAGATACGCAGTATTTT	CASNKGVGEDTQYF
TRBV5-1	TRBJ1-1	TRBD1	NA	TGCGCCAGCTCTCCCGGGACAGGGGGCTTGAACACTGAAGCTTTCTTT	CASSPGTGGLNTEAFF
TRBV11-2	TRBJ1-6	NA	NA	TGTGCCAGCAGTCTTGAGTTAGGTCCCGGAGCACCCCTCCACTTT	CASSLELGPGAPLHF
TRBV6-5	TRBJ1-5	NA	NA	TGTGCCAGTACCTCCGATTATAGCAATCAGCCCCAGCATTTT	CASTSDYSNQPQHF
TRBV5-6	TRBJ2-7	NA	NA	TGTGCCAGCAGCTTGGGGAGGGGACCAACCTACGAGCAGTACTTC	CASSLGRGPTYEQYF
TRBV2	TRBJ2-3	NA	NA	TGTGCCAGCAGACGTGGGGGAGATACGCAGTATTTT	CASRRGGDTQYF
TRBV5-1	TRBJ2-7	TRBD1	NA	TGCGCCAGCAGCTTAGCTCCCCTGACAGGGCGGGCGAGTACCTACGAGCAGTACTTC	CASSLAPLTGRASTYEQYF
TRBV6-5	TRBJ2-7	NA	NA	TGTGCCAGCAGCTCCCCCCGCAGGGAAGGCGAGCAGTACTTC	CASSSPRREGEQYF
TRBV5-4	TRBJ1-5	NA	NA	TGTGCCAGCAGCTTGGATGGGTTACAGCCCCAGCATTTT	CASSLDGLQPQHF
TRBV29-1	TRBJ2-5	NA	NA	TGCAGCGTTGAAGGGACCGGAGAGACCCAGTACTTC	CSVEGTGETQYF
TRBV2	TRBJ2-2	TRBD1	NA	TGTGCCAGCATCGAATCAGGGGGCACCGGGGAGCTGTTTTTT	CASIESGGTGELFF
TRBV6-5	TRBJ1-2	NA	NA	TGTGCCAGCAGTCATCGGACTCTAGCTAACTATGGCTACACCTTC	CASSHRTLANYGYTF
TRBV28	TRBJ2-5	NA	NA	TGTGCCAGCAGTTTAAGGGTACAAGAGACCCAGTACTTC	CASSLRVQETQYF
TRBV7-2	TRBJ1-6	NA	NA	TGTGCCAGCAGCTTAGGACAGCCGTATTCAGCCCTCCACTTT	CASSLGQPYSALHF
TRBV4-1	TRBJ2-7	TRBD2	NA	TGCGCCAGCAGCCAAGAGGAGCGGGGTTTATCCTACGAGCAGTACTTC	CASSQEERGLSYEQYF
TRBV14	TRBJ1-1	NA	NA	TGTGCCAGCAGCCAAGACCTTATCGTTGGAAGAGAAGCTTTCTTT	CASSQDLIVGREAFF